This T cell receptor beta chain was captured by sequencing in a study of T cells after yellow fever vaccination. Study-level information: Preparation used SMART-Seq v4 Ultra Low Input for the low-cell-number fractions.

TCRdb called the 5' RACE reads again in MiXCR, with one record for every CDR3 protein. The data show 25,000 to 30,000 distinct CDR3 sequences, 5.5% seen once. This clonotype was counted ten times or more. This TCR came from a man aged 30-40 years who received the YFV17D yellow fever vaccine. Sequencing was performed on PBMCs, either bulk or a sorted T-cell subset (CD4+, CD8+, memory, or dextramer-sorted; not recorded which), taken 15 days after the yellow fever booster vaccination.

This CDR3 reads CASSPLGTTNEKLFF. Here the CDR3 DNA reads TGTGCCAGCTCACCGCTCGGAACAACTAATGAAAAACTGTTTTTT. The rearrangement links TRBV18 to TRBJ1-4; D is unclear. V was trimmed by 3 bases and J by 0 bases, leaving 8 bases between them. Germline V gives CDR1 KGHSH, CDR2 LQKENI. The CDR3 consists of 15 residues. Using reference TRBV18 and TRBJ1-4 for the parts outside the CDR3, the full variable domain is NAGVMQNPRHLVRRRGQEARLRCSPMKGHSHVYWYRQLPEEGLKFMVYLQKENIIDESGMPKERFSAEFPKEGPSILRIQQVVRGDSAAYFCASSPLGTTNEKLFFGSGTQLSVL.